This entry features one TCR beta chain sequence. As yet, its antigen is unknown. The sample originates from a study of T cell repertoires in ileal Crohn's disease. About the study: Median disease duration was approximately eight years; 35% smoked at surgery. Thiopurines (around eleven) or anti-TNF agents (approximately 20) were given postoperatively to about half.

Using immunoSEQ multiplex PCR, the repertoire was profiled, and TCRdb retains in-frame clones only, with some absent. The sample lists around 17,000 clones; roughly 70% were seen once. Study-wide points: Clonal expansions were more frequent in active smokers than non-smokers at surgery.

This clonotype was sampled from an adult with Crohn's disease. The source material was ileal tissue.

DNA for the CDR3: TGTGCCAGCAGGTACAGGGGACCCACTGAAGCTTTCTTT. It is translated as CASRYRGPTEAFF. V and J are TRBV27 and TRBJ1-1, with TRBD1 matching 7 bases. The ends lost 6 bases at V and 4 bases at J; junction bases unmatched: 5. There are 13 residues in the CDR3. Germline V CDR1 and CDR2: MNHEY, SMNVEV (reference sequence).